The present T cell receptor (beta chain) was sequenced within a study of long-term antiretroviral therapy in people with HIV. Study-wide findings and caveats: Narrower CDR3 length ranges marked HIV repertoires relative to controls.

This clone was found a few times. What it binds is unknown. Investigators performed immunoSEQ version v3.0 at survey level. This table comes from immunoSEQ multiplex PCR, and its TCRdb copy is limited to in-frame clones, with some not included. This table holds more than 25,000 clones, 60% to 85% found once. Germline V gene data show CDR1 as MNHEY and CDR2 as SMNVEV (reference sequence). This CDR3 is built from 14 residues. The V gene lost 6 bases and the J gene lost 1 base, with 9 bases spanning the gap. This rearrangement joins TRBV27 to TRBJ2-2; D may be TRBD2 (6 bases). The sequence was obtained from a young man with HIV. This material consisted of unsorted PBMCs, taken 2.1 years after starting antiretroviral therapy. The CDR3 sequence: CASRGSGNTGELFF. Here the CDR3 DNA reads TGTGCCAGCAGAGGTAGCGGGAACACCGGGGAGCTGTTTTTT.